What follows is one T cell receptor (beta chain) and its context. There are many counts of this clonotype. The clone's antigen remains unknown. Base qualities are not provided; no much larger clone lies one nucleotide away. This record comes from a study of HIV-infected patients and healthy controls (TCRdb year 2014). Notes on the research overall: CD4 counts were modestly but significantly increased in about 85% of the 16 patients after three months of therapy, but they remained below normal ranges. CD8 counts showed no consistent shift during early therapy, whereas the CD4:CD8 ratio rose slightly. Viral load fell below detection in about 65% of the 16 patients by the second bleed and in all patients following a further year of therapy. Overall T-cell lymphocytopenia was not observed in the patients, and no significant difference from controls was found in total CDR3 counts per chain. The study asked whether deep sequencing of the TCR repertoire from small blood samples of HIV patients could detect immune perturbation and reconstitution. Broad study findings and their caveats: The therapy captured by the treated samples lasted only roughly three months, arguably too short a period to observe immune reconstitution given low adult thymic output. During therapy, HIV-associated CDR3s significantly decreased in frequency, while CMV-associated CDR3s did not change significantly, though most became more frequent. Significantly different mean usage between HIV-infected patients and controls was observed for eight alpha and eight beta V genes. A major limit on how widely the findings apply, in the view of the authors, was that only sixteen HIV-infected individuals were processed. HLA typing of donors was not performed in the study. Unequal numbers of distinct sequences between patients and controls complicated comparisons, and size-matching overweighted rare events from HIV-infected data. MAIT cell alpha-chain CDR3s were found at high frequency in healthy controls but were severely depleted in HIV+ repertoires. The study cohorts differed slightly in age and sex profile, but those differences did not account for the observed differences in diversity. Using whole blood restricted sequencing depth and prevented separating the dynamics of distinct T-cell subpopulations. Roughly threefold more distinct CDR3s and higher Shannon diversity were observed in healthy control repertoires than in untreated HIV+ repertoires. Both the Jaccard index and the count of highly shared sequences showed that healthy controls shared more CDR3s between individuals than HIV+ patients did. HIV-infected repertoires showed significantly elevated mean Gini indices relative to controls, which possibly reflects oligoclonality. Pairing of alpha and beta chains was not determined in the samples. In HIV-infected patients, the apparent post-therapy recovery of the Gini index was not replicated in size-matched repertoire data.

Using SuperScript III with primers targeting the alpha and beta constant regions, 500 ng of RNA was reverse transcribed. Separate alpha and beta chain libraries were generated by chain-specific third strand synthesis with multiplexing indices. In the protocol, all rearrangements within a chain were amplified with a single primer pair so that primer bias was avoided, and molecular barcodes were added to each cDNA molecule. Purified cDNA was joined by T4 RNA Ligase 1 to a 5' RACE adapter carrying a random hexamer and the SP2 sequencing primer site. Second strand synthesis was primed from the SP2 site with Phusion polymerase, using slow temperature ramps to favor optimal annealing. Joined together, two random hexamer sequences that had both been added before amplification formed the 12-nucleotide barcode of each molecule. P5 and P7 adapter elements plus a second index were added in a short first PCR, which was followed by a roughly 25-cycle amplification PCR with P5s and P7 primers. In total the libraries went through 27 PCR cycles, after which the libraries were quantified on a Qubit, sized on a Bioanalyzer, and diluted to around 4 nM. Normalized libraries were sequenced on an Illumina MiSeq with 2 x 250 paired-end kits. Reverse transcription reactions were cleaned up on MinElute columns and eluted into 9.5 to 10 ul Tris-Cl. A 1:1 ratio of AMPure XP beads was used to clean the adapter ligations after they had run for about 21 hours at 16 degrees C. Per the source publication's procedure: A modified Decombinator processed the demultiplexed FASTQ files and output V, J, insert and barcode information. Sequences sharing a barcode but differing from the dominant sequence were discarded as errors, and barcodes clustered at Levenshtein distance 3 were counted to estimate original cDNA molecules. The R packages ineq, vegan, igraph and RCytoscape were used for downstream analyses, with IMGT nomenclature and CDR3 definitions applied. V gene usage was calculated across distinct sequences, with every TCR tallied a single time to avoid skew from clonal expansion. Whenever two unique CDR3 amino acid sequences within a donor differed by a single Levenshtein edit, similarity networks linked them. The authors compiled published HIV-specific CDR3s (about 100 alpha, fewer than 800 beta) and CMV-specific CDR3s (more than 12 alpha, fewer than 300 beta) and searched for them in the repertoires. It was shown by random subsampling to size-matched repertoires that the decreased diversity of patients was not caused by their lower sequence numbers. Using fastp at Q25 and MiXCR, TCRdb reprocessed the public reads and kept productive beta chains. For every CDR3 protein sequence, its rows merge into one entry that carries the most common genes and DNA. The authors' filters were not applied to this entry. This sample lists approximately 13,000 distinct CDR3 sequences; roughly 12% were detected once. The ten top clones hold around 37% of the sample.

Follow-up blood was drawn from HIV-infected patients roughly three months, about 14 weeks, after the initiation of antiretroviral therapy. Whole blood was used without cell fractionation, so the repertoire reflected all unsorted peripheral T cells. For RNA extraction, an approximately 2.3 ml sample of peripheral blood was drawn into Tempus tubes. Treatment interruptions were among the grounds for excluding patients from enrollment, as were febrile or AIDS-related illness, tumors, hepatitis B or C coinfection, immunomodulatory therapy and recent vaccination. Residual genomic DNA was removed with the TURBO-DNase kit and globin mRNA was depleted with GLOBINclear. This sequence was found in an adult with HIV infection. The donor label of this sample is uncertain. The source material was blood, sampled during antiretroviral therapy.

The DNA sequence reads TGCAGTGCAGAGACAGCGAGCTCCTACGAGCAGTACTTC. It translates to CSAETASSYEQYF. The rearranged segments are TRBV20-1 and TRBJ2-7; a weak D assignment points to TRBD1 (5 bases agree). Based on the germline V gene (reference sequence), the CDR1 and CDR2 sequences are DFQATT and SNEGSKA. From the cysteine through the phenylalanine, the CDR3 covers 13 amino acids. The sequence is cut down to CDR3 DNA, 39 bases in frame from base 1. V is reduced by 6 bases and J by 0 bases, leaving a spacing of 12 bases between them.